The 5 T cell receptor beta chains below all came from one sample that was sequenced in a study of regulatory T cells in long-lasting Graves disease. For TCR beta, libraries came from iRepertoire HTBI primers and Arm-PCR of CDR3 regions. TCRdb passed the multiplex PCR reads through MiXCR, listing each CDR3 protein once. The sample records 350,000 to 550,000 distinct CDR3 sequences, more than 12% being singletons. Time point defined: newly diagnosed GD, antithyroid drugs for less than 3 months. Construction of the TCR library relied on RNA isolated from PBMCs. This same sample was also part of a study on T cells in Graves' hyperthyroidism and ophthalmopathy.

The source was peripheral blood mononuclear cells (PBMCs), collected at new diagnosis, from a patient treated with antithyroid drugs. The receptor set was obtained from a woman under 40 with Graves disease.

In regard to this clonotype: This may stem from a read error, because a much larger clone lies one nucleotide away. The rearrangement joins TRBV28 to TRBJ2-3; the D gene is possibly TRBD2 (6 bases). This CDR3 has 19 amino acids. V was pared by 2 bases and J by 0 bases, with 21 bases between. CDR1 and CDR2 from the germline V gene are MDHEN and SYDVKM. CDR3 protein: CASSLSYGGPEGSTDTQYF. CDR3 nucleotide sequence: TGTGCCAGCAGTTTAAGCTACGGCGGGCCGGAGGGTAGCACAGATACGCAGTATTTT. The complete variable domain, with remaining parts taken from reference TRBV28 and TRBJ2-3, reads DVKVTQSSRYLVKRTGEKVFLECVQDMDHENMFWYRQDPGLGLRLIYFSYDVKMKEKGDIPEGYSVSREKKERFSLILESASTNQTSMYLCASSLSYGGPEGSTDTQYFGPGTRLTVL.

The sample holds many counts of this clonotype. The chain combines TRBV6-1 with TRBJ1-5; D unresolved. Germline-derived CDR1 and CDR2 are MNHNS and SASEGT. V lost 6 bases to trimming and J lost 5 bases, with 11 bases between them. This CDR3 has 13 residues. In nucleotides, the CDR3 is TGTGCCAGCAGCCGGGATCAAGATCAGCCCCAGCATTTT. This encodes CASSRDQDQPQHF.

This clonotype was detected a few times. The J gene is TRBJ2-1, the V gene TRBV20-1; no definite D call. V shed 5 bases and J shed 0 bases, with 11 bases lying between them. Germline V gene lookup returns CDR1 DFQATT and CDR2 SNEGSKA (reference sequence). The length of the CDR3 is 14 residues. For the CDR3, the DNA is TGCAGTGCTGAGGAGCCTTTCTCCTACAATGAGCAGTTCTTC. Protein: CSAEEPFSYNEQFF.

Ten or more counts support this clonotype. The chain is built from TRBV11-1 and TRBJ2-1; 13 nucleotides agree with TRBD2. V lost 3 bases to trimming and J lost 7 bases; unmatched junction nucleotides: 15. CDR3 length equals 19 residues. Germline lookup yields CDR1 SGHAT and CDR2 FQDESV (reference sequence). The CDR3 sequence is CASSFRLLAGGPNENEQFF. The CDR3 DNA reads as TGTGCCAGCAGCTTTAGACTACTAGCGGGAGGGCCCAATGAGAATGAGCAGTTCTTC.

This rearrangement joins TRBV6-4 to TRBJ2-2; TRBD1 agrees at 12 bases. Germline trimming cut 6 bases from V and 6 bases from J; bases unmatched to any gene: 8. Germline CDR1 and CDR2: MRHNA and SNTAGT. The CDR3 has 16 amino acids. CDR3 DNA sequence: TGTGCCAGCAGAGGACGGGACAGGGGGCGAGCCGGGGAGCTGTTTTTT. Amino acids: CASRGRDRGRAGELFF.